This section outlines one TCR beta chain sequence together with its context. Its cognate antigen is unknown. Investigators pulled total RNA out of whole blood and did not sort T cells. The data were obtained in a study of monozygotic twins with inflammatory bowel disease. General study results and limits: It was in IBD patients that TCRbeta diversity (inverse Simpson) was lower than in healthy co-twins. Healthy twins shared more clonotypes with others than IBD patients, most markedly active ones.

TCR libraries were prepared from about 3,400 ng total RNA each. From the 5' RACE reads, TCRdb lists one entry per CDR3 protein and no DNA. The sample includes about 300,000 distinct CDR3 sequences. The CDR3 has 12 residues. Sequencing was performed on blood. This sequence originates from a human donor with ulcerative colitis or Crohn's disease, or a healthy co-twin of an affected twin (not recorded which). The chain employs TRBV12-3 or TRBV12-4 and TRBJ1-2; TCRdb reports TRBD1, a call that lacks DNA to check it against. The CDR3 protein is CASSLAGDGYTF.